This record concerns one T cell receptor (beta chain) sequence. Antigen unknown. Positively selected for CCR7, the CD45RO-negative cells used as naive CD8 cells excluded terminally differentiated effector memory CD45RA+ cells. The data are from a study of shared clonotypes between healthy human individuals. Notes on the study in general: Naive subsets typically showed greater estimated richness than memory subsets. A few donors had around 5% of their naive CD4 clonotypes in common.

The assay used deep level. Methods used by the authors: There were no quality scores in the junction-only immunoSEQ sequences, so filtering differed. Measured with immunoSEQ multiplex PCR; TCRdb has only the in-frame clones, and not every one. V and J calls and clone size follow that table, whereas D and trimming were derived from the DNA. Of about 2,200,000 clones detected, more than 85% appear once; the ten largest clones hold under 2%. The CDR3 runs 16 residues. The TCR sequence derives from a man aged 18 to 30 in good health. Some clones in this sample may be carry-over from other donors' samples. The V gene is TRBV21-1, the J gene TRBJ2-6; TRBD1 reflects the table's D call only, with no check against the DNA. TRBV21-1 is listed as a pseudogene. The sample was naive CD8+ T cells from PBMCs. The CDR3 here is CASSNRRGPGANVLTF. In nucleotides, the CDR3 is TGTGCCAGCAGCAACCGGAGGGGGCCTGGGGCCAACGTCCTGACTTTC.